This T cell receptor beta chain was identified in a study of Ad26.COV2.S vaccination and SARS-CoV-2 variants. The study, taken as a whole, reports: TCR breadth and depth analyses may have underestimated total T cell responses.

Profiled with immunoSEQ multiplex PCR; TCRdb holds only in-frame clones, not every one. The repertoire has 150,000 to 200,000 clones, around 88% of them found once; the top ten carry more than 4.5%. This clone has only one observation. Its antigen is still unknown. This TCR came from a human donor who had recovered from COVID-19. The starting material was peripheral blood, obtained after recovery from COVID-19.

CDR3 sequence reads: CASSAGGGTSTDTQYF. CDR3 bases: TGTGCCAGCAGTGCCGGTGGCGGAACTAGCACAGATACGCAGTATTTT. The rearrangement uses TRBV6-1 and TRBJ2-3; D is uncertain. With 4 bases removed from V and 0 bases from J, the gap between germline ends came to 14 bases. The CDR3 has 16 residues. CDR1 and CDR2 from the germline V gene are MNHNS and SASEGT.